The entry below gives a single TCR beta chain sequence along with its context. Its antigen is currently unknown. CDR1 and CDR2 from the germline V gene are LNHDA and SQIVND (reference sequence). CDR3 length: 12 amino acids. The trim removed 6 bases at V and 7 bases at J, leaving 2 bases unmatched. This sample was included in a study of cytomegalovirus exposure and HLA in healthy donors. Whole-study results and caveats: CMV antigen specificity was confirmed in vitro for a few CMV-associated chains.

Sequencing was performed with immunoSEQ multiplex PCR; in TCRdb, only in-frame clones are kept and a portion is missing. The repertoire holds roughly 150,000 clones, with less than 95% as singletons. Input material: PBMCs. The receptor was derived from a man aged 18 to 29 in good health and CMV-seropositive. This chain links TRBV19 with TRBJ1-4; 7 nucleotides agree with TRBD1. This chain's CDR3 is CASRTGSEKLFF. The CDR3 region has the DNA TGTGCCAGTAGGACAGGGAGTGAAAAACTGTTTTTT.